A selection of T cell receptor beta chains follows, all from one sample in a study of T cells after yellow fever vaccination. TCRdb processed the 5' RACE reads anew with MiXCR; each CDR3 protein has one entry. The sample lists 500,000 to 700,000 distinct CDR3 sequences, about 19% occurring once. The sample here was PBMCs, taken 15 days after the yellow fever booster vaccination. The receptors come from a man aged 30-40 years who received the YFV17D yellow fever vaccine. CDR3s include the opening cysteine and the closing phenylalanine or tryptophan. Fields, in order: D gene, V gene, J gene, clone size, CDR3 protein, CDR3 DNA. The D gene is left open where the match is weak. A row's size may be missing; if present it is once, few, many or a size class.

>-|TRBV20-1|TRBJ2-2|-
CSARDSESGELFF
TGCAGTGCTAGAGATTCGGAGTCCGGGGAGCTGTTTTTT
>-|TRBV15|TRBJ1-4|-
CATSRPGRTNEKLFF
TGTGCCACCAGCAGACCAGGGCGCACCAATGAAAAACTGTTTTTT
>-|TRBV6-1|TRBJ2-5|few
CASRAYKQSQETQYF
TGTGCCAGCAGGGCCTACAAACAATCTCAAGAGACCCAGTACTTC
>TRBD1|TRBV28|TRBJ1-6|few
CASTGGNSPLHF
TGTGCCAGCACAGGGGGGAATTCACCCCTCCACTTT
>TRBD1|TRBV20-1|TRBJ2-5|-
CSAQASDRGGETQYF
TGCAGTGCTCAAGCTTCCGACAGGGGGGGAGAGACCCAGTACTTC
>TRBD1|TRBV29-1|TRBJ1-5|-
CSARQGDQPQHF
TGCAGCGCCCGACAGGGCGACCAGCCCCAGCATTTT
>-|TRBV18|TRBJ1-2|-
CASSQENRRRAGYTF
TGTGCCAGCTCACAAGAAAACAGGAGGAGGGCTGGCTACACCTTC
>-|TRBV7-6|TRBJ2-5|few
CASSRVDFQETQYF
TGTGCCAGCAGCAGGGTAGATTTCCAAGAGACCCAGTACTTC
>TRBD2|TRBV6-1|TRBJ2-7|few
CASGPAGVRYEQYF
TGTGCCAGCGGCCCTGCGGGAGTTCGCTACGAGCAGTACTTC
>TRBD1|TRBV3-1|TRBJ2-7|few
CASSRIGTGGSNEQYF
TGTGCCAGCAGCCGGATTGGGACAGGGGGCTCCAACGAGCAGTACTTC
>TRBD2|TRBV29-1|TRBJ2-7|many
CSVLALTYEQYF
TGCAGCGTACTAGCGCTTACCTACGAGCAGTACTTC
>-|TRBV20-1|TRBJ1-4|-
CSAAGAEKLFF
TGCAGTGCGGCGGGAGCTGAAAAACTGTTTTTT
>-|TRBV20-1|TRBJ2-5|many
CSATRTSQETQYF
TGCAGTGCTACCAGGACGTCGCAAGAGACCCAGTACTTC
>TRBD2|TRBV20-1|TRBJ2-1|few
CSARGQLAGGPREQFF
TGCAGTGCTAGAGGGCAACTAGCGGGAGGGCCCAGGGAGCAGTTCTTC
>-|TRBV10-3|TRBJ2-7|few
CAISAGATGYEQYF
TGTGCCATCAGTGCTGGAGCAACTGGGTACGAGCAGTACTTC
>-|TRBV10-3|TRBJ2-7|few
CAISEQPYEQYF
TGTGCCATCAGTGAACAGCCCTACGAGCAGTACTTC
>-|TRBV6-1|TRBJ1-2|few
CASTQSPGRYGYTF
TGTGCCAGCACTCAAAGCCCCGGGAGGTATGGCTACACCTTC
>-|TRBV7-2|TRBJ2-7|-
CASSFRGGEYEQYF
TGTGCCAGCAGCTTCAGGGGGGGGGAATACGAGCAGTACTTC
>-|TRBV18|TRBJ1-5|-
CASSFEQGDQPQHF
TGTGCCAGCTCGTTTGAACAGGGAGACCAGCCCCAGCATTTT
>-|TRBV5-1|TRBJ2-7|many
CASRARGGGYDEQYF
TGCGCCAGCAGGGCCCGGGGTGGGGGTTACGACGAGCAGTACTTC
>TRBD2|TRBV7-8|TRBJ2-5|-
CASSFAGGPETQYF
TGTGCCAGCAGCTTCGCGGGAGGGCCAGAGACCCAGTACTTC
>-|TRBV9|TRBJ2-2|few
CASSAQVTGELFF
TGTGCCAGCAGCGCACAGGTCACCGGGGAGCTGTTTTTT
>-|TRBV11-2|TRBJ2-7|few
CASSLENLASYEQYF
TGTGCCAGCAGCTTAGAGAACCTAGCGTCATACGAGCAGTACTTC
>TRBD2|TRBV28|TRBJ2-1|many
CASSPLAGLYNEQFF
TGTGCCAGCAGCCCCCTAGCGGGCCTCTACAATGAGCAGTTCTTC
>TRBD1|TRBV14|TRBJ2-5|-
CASSQPGQWETQYF
TGTGCCAGCAGCCAACCGGGACAGTGGGAGACCCAGTACTTC
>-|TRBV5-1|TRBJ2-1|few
CASSLSTGGGNNEQFF
TGCGCCAGCAGCTTGAGCACGGGGGGCGGCAACAATGAGCAGTTCTTC
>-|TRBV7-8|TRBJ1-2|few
CASSLHPLRGPSNYGYTF
TGTGCCAGCAGCTTACACCCCCTCCGGGGGCCCTCTAACTATGGCTACACCTTC
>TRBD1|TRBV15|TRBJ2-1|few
CATSRDPEGANEQFF
TGTGCCACCAGCAGAGACCCTGAGGGGGCGAATGAGCAGTTCTTC
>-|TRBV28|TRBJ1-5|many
CASNHQPQHF
TGTGCCAGCAATCATCAGCCCCAGCATTTT
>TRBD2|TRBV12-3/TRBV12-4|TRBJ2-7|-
CASRSSAGVGYEQYF
TGTGCCAGCCGGAGTTCAGCGGGAGTTGGCTACGAGCAGTACTTC
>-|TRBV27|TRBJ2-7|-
CASSSAGDYEQYF
TGTGCCAGCAGTTCCGCTGGGGACTACGAGCAGTACTTC
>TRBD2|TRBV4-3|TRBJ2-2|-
CASSQSILAGGNTGELFF
TGCGCCAGCAGCCAGTCCATACTAGCGGGGGGGAACACCGGGGAGCTGTTTTTT
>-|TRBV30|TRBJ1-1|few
CAWSVGLNTEAFF
TGTGCCTGGAGTGTAGGGCTTAACACTGAAGCTTTCTTT
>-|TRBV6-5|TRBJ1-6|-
CASTLISYNSPLHF
TGTGCCAGCACTTTAATCTCCTATAATTCACCCCTCCACTTT
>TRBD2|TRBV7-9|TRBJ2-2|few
CASSPKVAGTGELFF
TGTGCCAGCAGCCCTAAGGTAGCGGGAACCGGGGAGCTGTTTTTT
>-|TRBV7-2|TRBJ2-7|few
CASSSGLPAAEQYF
TGTGCCAGCAGCTCAGGTTTACCCGCGGCGGAGCAGTACTTC
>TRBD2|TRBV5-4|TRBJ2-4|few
CASSPGGGLYF
TGTGCCAGCAGTCCGGGGGGGGGTCTATACTTC
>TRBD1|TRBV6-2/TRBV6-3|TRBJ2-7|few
CASSHRTGPYEQYF
TGTGCCAGCAGCCACCGGACAGGCCCCTACGAGCAGTACTTC
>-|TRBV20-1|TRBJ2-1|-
CSASHPAPQYNEQFF
TGCAGTGCTAGTCATCCTGCCCCCCAGTACAATGAGCAGTTCTTC
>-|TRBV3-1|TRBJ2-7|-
CASSPFEFGRYEQYF
TGTGCCAGCAGCCCCTTCGAATTCGGGCGCTACGAGCAGTACTTC